What follows is one TCR beta chain and its context. Participants came from about 23 US areas, aged roughly 18 to 89 years. A case of COVID-19 had been met by exposed participants within 2 weeks before study entry. This sample was taken from a study of blood T cell repertoires in COVID-19. This table comes from immunoSEQ multiplex PCR, and its TCRdb copy is limited to in-frame clones, with some not included. The table shows 330,000 or so clones, with almost 90% occurring only once. Germline V CDR1 and CDR2: LGHNA, YNFKEQ. The J segment lost 5 bases and the V segment lost 4 bases, leaving 8 bases of the junction unmatched. The CDR3 loop spans 15 amino acids.

The receptor comes from a woman aged 30 to 39 who had been exposed to COVID-19. What was sequenced was PBMCs or T cells enriched from blood (not recorded which). This chain links TRBV4-2 with TRBJ2-1; 7 nucleotides align to TRBD2. The CDR3 nucleotides are TGTGCCAGCAGCCCCCGGCTAGCGGACCACAATGAGCAGTTCTTC. It codes for CASSPRLADHNEQFF.